Each of the 20 T cell receptor beta chains below was sequenced from the same sample in a study of T cells expressing NK-cell markers. One entry per CDR3 protein, without DNA, is what TCRdb gives after re-calling the 5' RACE reads. This table holds some 600,000 distinct CDR3 sequences. The sequencing sample was made of blood T cells: a sorted CD56 or NKG2C T cell subset, CD4+ or CD8+ T cells, or bulk PBMC T cells (not recorded which). Receptors were obtained from a man aged 18 to 30 in good health.

The chain joins TRBV20-1 to TRBJ2-1. This CDR3 comprises 16 residues. The V gene's germline CDR1 is DFQATT and CDR2 SNEGSKA (reference sequence). The CDR3 reads CSARDLSRVRDNEQFF.

CDR3 sequence: CASSLVVDDGQYF. The chain joins TRBV7-2 to TRBJ2-3. CDR3 length: 13 residues. The germline CDR1 and CDR2 sequences are SGHTA and FQGNSA.

V is TRBV7-9 and J is TRBJ2-3. CDR1 and CDR2 from the germline V gene are SEHNR and FQNEAQ (reference sequence). This CDR3 contains 13 residues. This chain's CDR3 is CASSFPTVNTQYF.

The chain joins TRBV4-1 to TRBJ2-1; lacking DNA, the TRBD1 call made by TCRdb goes unchecked. Germline CDR1 is MGHRA and CDR2 is YSYEKL. This CDR3 region has 17 residues. CDR3 sequence: CASSQDPARGNYNEQFF.

V usage is TRBV5-4 and J usage is TRBJ2-2; TCRdb names TRBD2, which stays unverified in the absence of DNA. The CDR3 spans 14 residues. Germline-derived CDR1 and CDR2 are SGHNT and YYREEE (reference sequence). CDR3 in amino acids: CASSLSGGIGELFF.

V usage is TRBV5-1 and J usage is TRBJ2-3. The germline V gene has CDR1 SGHRS and CDR2 YFSETQ. The CDR3 has 16 residues. CDR3 loop: CASSRSDPISTDTQYF.

The chain is built from TRBV6-5 and TRBJ2-5; the D gene TCRdb calls, TRBD2, cannot be checked with no DNA. This CDR3 is built from 13 residues. CDR1 MNHEY and CDR2 SVGAGI come from the germline V gene. CDR3 region: CASSLEDQETQYF.

The J gene is TRBJ1-5, the V gene TRBV5-1. The CDR3 covers 16 residues. From germline, CDR1 is SGHRS and CDR2 YFSETQ. This CDR3 reads CASSLDRLDGNQPQHF.

The J gene is TRBJ1-2, the V gene TRBV4-2. CDR1 and CDR2 from the germline V gene are LGHNA and YNFKEQ. This CDR3 contains 14 residues. This CDR3 is CASSLAGSYWGYTF.

The J gene is TRBJ2-5, the V gene TRBV5-1. Looked up from germline, CDR1 is SGHRS and CDR2 is YFSETQ. There are 15 residues in the CDR3. CDR3 amino acids: CASSLGLALEETQYF.

This chain joins TRBV29-1 and TRBJ2-1; TCRdb calls TRBD1, which cannot be checked without DNA. This CDR3 region has 16 residues. In germline, CDR1 is SQVTM, CDR2 ANQGSEA. This CDR3 is CSVEDYAGQGYNEQFF.

This chain connects TRBV5-6 to TRBJ2-1; TCRdb returns TRBD2, unconfirmable since there is no DNA. The CDR3 loop spans 14 amino acids. The germline CDR1 and CDR2 sequences are SGHDT and YYEEEE. The CDR3 protein is CASSSPTRDYEQFF.

The V gene is TRBV6-6, the J gene TRBJ2-1; the TCRdb D gene call, TRBD1, has no DNA to confirm it. The CDR3 has 12 amino acids. Germline V lookup: CDR1 MNHNY, CDR2 SVGAGI (reference sequence). CDR3 residues: CASSQTGIEQFF.

The V and J genes are TRBV7-9 and TRBJ1-1. This CDR3 spans 14 amino acids. Germline V gene lookup returns CDR1 SEHNR and CDR2 FQNEAQ (reference sequence). The CDR3 sequence: CASSPTTENTEAFF.

The chain combines TRBV5-1 with TRBJ2-1. CDR3 length equals 13 residues. Germline loops: CDR1 SGHRS, CDR2 YFSETQ. CDR3 loop: CASNRGSNNEQFF. The full variable domain, completed using reference TRBV5-1 and TRBJ2-1, is KAGVTQTPRYLIKTRGQQVTLSCSPISGHRSVSWYQQTPGQGLQFLFEYFSETQRNKGNFPGRFSGRQFSNSRSEMNVSTLELGDSALYLCASNRGSNNEQFFGPGTRLTVL.

The gene calls are TRBV29-1 and TRBJ2-7; TCRdb picks TRBD1, but there is no DNA to check that call. The CDR3 spans 12 residues. The germline CDR1 and CDR2 sequences are SQVTM and ANQGSEA. CDR3 loop: CSVKTGALEQYF.

The V gene is TRBV12-5, the J gene TRBJ2-5; TCRdb proposes TRBD2, but this gene call is untestable without DNA. Germline CDR1 and CDR2: LGHNT and FRNRAP. The CDR3 length is 15 residues. The CDR3: CASGLFRGAVETQYF.

The chain carries TRBV9 and TRBJ2-1; the D gene TCRdb calls, TRBD2, cannot be checked with no DNA. The germline CDR1 and CDR2 sequences are SGDLS and YYNGEE. The CDR3 length is 21 residues. CDR3 in amino acids: CASSLGLAGTFLLSSYNEQFF.

This chain links TRBV5-1 with TRBJ2-5; there is no DNA to check the TCRdb D call of TRBD1. The CDR3 covers 15 residues. The germline V gene encodes CDR1 SGHRS and CDR2 YFSETQ. The CDR3 protein is CASGPNRGLGETQYF.

The rearrangement joins TRBV5-5 to TRBJ2-5; the D gene TCRdb calls, TRBD1, cannot be checked with no DNA. This CDR3 spans 14 amino acids. Per the germline V gene, CDR1 is SGHKS and CDR2 is YYEKEE (reference sequence). CDR3 amino acids: CASSHGGVRETQYF.